In its sample, the clone carrying this TCR beta chain was seen a few times. The germline CDR1 and CDR2 sequences are SEHNR and FQNEAQ (reference sequence). Deletions cut 7 bases from V and 6 bases from J, with 21 bases between. CDR3 length: 15 residues. This sample was taken from a study of T-cell memory formation after mild COVID-19. A single record per CDR3 protein comes from TCRdb applying MiXCR to the 5' RACE reads. The profile shows 450,000 or so distinct CDR3 sequences, 25% of them singletons. The chain is built from TRBV7-9 and TRBJ1-1, with D hard to call. This receptor was obtained from an adult woman who had mild COVID-19 (a few samples of this study predate the infection). Cell type and time point are not known. Material for sequencing was PBMCs or a T cell subset sorted from them (not recorded which). The CDR3 nucleotides read TGTGCCAGCAACGACGGCAGAACCTTTAACGCTGAAGCTTTCTTT. This encodes CASNDGRTFNAEAFF.